This TCR beta chain originates from a study of PD-1 blockade in classical Hodgkin lymphoma. General study points: Lower baseline TCR diversity was reported for newly diagnosed patients than for healthy donors. By C4D1, diversity of CD4+ TCRs had risen significantly, whereas that of CD8+ TCRs had not.

All trial patients relapsed after autologous stem cell transplantation. Complete response, partial response or progressive disease was recorded as best response. The germline CDR1 and CDR2 sequences are LGHNA and YNFKEQ. This CDR3 is 15 amino acids long. Trimming took 3 bases from V and 2 from J, leaving 12 bases between them. Worth noting for this clone: Antigen specificity is unknown.

Sequenced by immunoSEQ multiplex PCR; TCRdb stores in-frame clones only, minus some. The data contain tens of thousands of clones, about nine tenths of them seen just once; the ten biggest clones take up 20% to 25%. The source material was peripheral blood mononuclear cells (PBMCs), sampled at baseline. This TCR was recovered from a human donor with classical Hodgkin lymphoma. The rearrangement joins TRBV4-2 to TRBJ2-3, with D tentatively TRBD2 (6 bases). The CDR3 bases are TGTGCCAGCAGCCAGGGCGGGACTTTCACAGATACGCAGTATTTT. It translates to CASSQGGTFTDTQYF.